Following are 7 T cell receptor beta chains from one sample sequenced in a study of graft-versus-host responses after intestinal transplantation. Repertoires were generated with immunoSEQ multiplex PCR, while TCRdb's copy carries only in-frame clones and drops some. The sample holds tens of thousands of clones, about 89% seen once. For these TCRs, the target antigens are not known. This specimen consisted of unstimulated CD8+ T cells sorted from spleen or lymph node cells, obtained before intestinal transplant. These receptor sequences come from a human donor who received an intestinal transplant.

The chain is built from TRBV6-5 and TRBJ2-1; perhaps TRBD2 as D (5 bases). Trimming removed 6 bases at V and 6 bases at J, with 12 bases between. CDR3 length: 13 residues. Germline assignment: CDR1 MNHEY and CDR2 SVGAGI. CDR3 nucleotide sequence: TGTGCCAGCAGATTGGAGGTTGGCAATGAGCAGTTCTTC. Its translation is CASRLEVGNEQFF.

CDR3 loop: CASSYSKVENFPLHF. The CDR3, as DNA: TGTGCCAGCAGTTACTCGAAGGTCGAGAATTTCCCCCTCCACTTT. The chain has TRBV6-6 and TRBJ1-6; D remains ambiguous. Germline values: CDR1 MNHNY, CDR2 SVGAGI (reference sequence). V shed 0 bases and J shed 13 bases, with 16 bases lying between them. The CDR3 loop spans 15 amino acids.

The chain couples TRBV6-1 to TRBJ2-1; TRBD2 matches at 9 bases. The germline V gene encodes CDR1 MNHNS and CDR2 SASEGT. V gave up 0 bases and J gave up 6 bases; unmatched junction bases: 3. The CDR3 length is 15 residues. This chain's CDR3 is CASSEARGGLNEQFF. The CDR3 DNA follows: TGTGCCAGCAGTGAAGCGCGGGGGGGACTCAATGAGCAGTTCTTC.

V is TRBV4-2 and J is TRBJ2-1; possibly TRBD1 for D (5 bases). CDR1 is LGHNA, CDR2 YNFKEQ, per germline. Trimming took 1 base from V and 5 from J, leaving 12 bases between them. CDR3 length: 15 residues. DNA of the CDR3: TGTGCCAGCAGCCAAGCTTGGGGCCTACACAATGAGCAGTTCTTC. Its translation: CASSQAWGLHNEQFF.

This sequence joins TRBV5-1 and TRBJ2-1; TRBD2 matches at 10 bases. The J segment lost 6 bases and the V segment lost 2 bases, leaving 2 bases of the junction unmatched. The CDR3 loop spans 14 amino acids. Germline CDR1 is SGHRS and CDR2 is YFSETQ. The CDR3 sequence is CASSLAGGPNEQFF. The CDR3, as DNA: TGCGCCAGCAGCTTAGCGGGAGGGCCCAATGAGCAGTTCTTC. Variable domain in full (rest from reference TRBV5-1 and TRBJ2-1): KAGVTQTPRYLIKTRGQQVTLSCSPISGHRSVSWYQQTPGQGLQFLFEYFSETQRNKGNFPGRFSGRQFSNSRSEMNVSTLELGDSALYLCASSLAGGPNEQFFGPGTRLTVL.

A note on this clone: A read error may account for a junction end that differs from germline. Other nucleotide sequences in the sample specify the same CDR3. The genes are TRBV4-1 and TRBJ2-2; 11 bases line up with TRBD1. The CDR3 spans 15 residues. Looked up from germline, CDR1 is MGHRA and CDR2 is YSYEKL. CDR3 loop: CASSPGQGDTGELFF. In DNA, the CDR3 is TGTGCCAGCAGCCCGGGACAGGGGGACACCGGGGAGCTGTTTTTT.

The genes are TRBV27 and TRBJ1-2; 7 bases fit TRBD1. V was pared by 3 bases and J by 3 bases, with 1 base of the junction left unmatched. CDR3 length: 13 residues. Germline CDR1 reads MNHEY; CDR2 reads SMNVEV (reference sequence). The CDR3 coding sequence is TGTGCCAGCAGTTTTACAGGGGACTATGGCTACACCTTC. The encoded protein is CASSFTGDYGYTF.